This T cell receptor beta chain was documented in a study of PD-1 blockade in mismatch repair-deficient tumors. As for the study in general: Patients had around twelve mismatch repair-deficient cancer types, all previously treated and progressing. General study results and limits: After pembrolizumab, tumor-resident clones rose rapidly, then generally contracted before radiologic responses.

All patients were mismatch repair deficient, assessed by either PCR or immunohistochemistry. The TCR-sequenced patients were a few responders to pembrolizumab. A word on this clone: Its specificity is unknown.

V was trimmed by 5 bases and J by 2 bases, leaving 10 bases between them. The CDR3 is 14 residues long. Germline CDR1 MNHEY, CDR2 SMNVEV (reference sequence). Using immunoSEQ multiplex PCR, the repertoire was profiled, and TCRdb retains in-frame clones only, with some absent. The sample contains around 48,000 clones, roughly 80% of which appear only once. V is TRBV27 and J is TRBJ1-5; D gene unclear. This clonotype was obtained from an adult with mismatch repair-deficient cancer. The sample was peripheral blood, taken 4 weeks after starting pembrolizumab. The CDR3 sequence: CASSIGAGNQPQHF. For the CDR3, the DNA is TGTGCCAGCAGTATCGGTGCGGGCAATCAGCCCCAGCATTTT.